The 7 T cell receptor beta chains given below trace back to one sample, sequenced in a study of beta chain features in type 1 diabetes. The entirety of the isolated RNA underwent reverse transcription, so expressed TCRB transcripts were sequenced. Measured with immunoSEQ multiplex PCR; TCRdb has only the in-frame clones, and not every one. The data contain 240,000 or so clones, about 26% of them singletons. The sequencing sample was made of central memory CD4+ T cells from blood. Source of these receptors: a man in his thirties or forties in good health.

V gene TRBV30 combines with J gene TRBJ1-2; perhaps TRBD1 as D (6 bases). Between the trimmed V and J ends, which lost 4 bases and 8 bases, there was a span of 26 bases. The CDR3 totals 16 residues. Per the germline V gene, CDR1 is GTSNPN and CDR2 is SVGIG (reference sequence). For the CDR3, the DNA is TGTGCCTGGACCGGCCCCAACAGGGCCAGAAAGCAAGGCTACACCTTC. Its translation is CAWTGPNRARKQGYTF.

The V call is TRBV29-1, the J call TRBJ2-1; 8 nucleotides agree with TRBD2. V lost 3 bases, J lost 4 bases, and 8 bases stayed unmatched. Germline V gives CDR1 SQVTM, CDR2 ANQGSEA. The CDR3 spans 15 residues. The CDR3 DNA follows: TGCAGCGTTGAGCAGCAGGGACTAGGGTACAATGAGCAGTTCTTC. Translating it yields CSVEQQGLGYNEQFF.

This clone appeared a few times. The CDR3 DNA sequence: TGTGCCACCAGCAGAGTGGGGGTTGGGGCCAACGTCCTGACTTTC. Its translation: CATSRVGVGANVLTF. The rearrangement uses TRBV15 and TRBJ2-6; D possibly uses TRBD1 or TRBD2 (5 bases each). Germline V lookup: CDR1 LNHNV, CDR2 YYDKDF (reference sequence). There are 15 residues in the CDR3. V shed 1 base and J shed 3 bases, with 7 bases lying between them.

This clone was seen once. The V call is TRBV7-2, the J call TRBJ1-1; D unclear. Trimming shortened V by 5 bases and J by 1 base, and 11 bases separated the two germline ends. This CDR3 contains 14 residues. Germline CDR1 and CDR2: SGHTA and FQGNSA. CDR3 nucleotides: TGTGCCAGCAGCCCCGCGACGGGGAACACTGAAGCTTTCTTT. It yields the protein CASSPATGNTEAFF.

V and J are TRBV30 and TRBJ1-1; D not resolved. This CDR3 contains 11 residues. CDR1 is GTSNPN, CDR2 SVGIG, per germline (reference sequence). V shed 1 base and J shed 6 bases, with 6 bases lying between them. The CDR3: CAWSDLSEAFF. The CDR3 nucleotides read TGTGCCTGGAGTGACCTTTCTGAAGCTTTCTTT.

This clone was detected a few times. The V and J genes are TRBV4-3 and TRBJ2-7; a weak D match, TRBD1 (5 bases). The germline V gene encodes CDR1 LGHNA and CDR2 YSLEER. Trimming took off 0 bases at V and 3 bases at J, with 12 bases between the two ends. The CDR3 loop spans 15 amino acids. The CDR3 protein is CASSQDWQGSYEQYF. For the CDR3, the DNA is TGCGCCAGCAGCCAAGATTGGCAGGGTAGCTACGAGCAGTACTTC.

This clone was seen only a few times. The CDR3 reads CASSGQTTLNTEAFF. Written as DNA, the CDR3 is TGTGCCAGCAGTGGACAGACCACCTTGAACACTGAAGCTTTCTTT. V is TRBV2 and J is TRBJ1-1; tentative D call: TRBD1 (5 bases). The CDR3 length is 15 residues. Trimming stripped 4 bases from V and 0 bases from J, with 12 bases between. The germline V gene has CDR1 SNHLY and CDR2 FYNNEI.